Listed here are 18 T cell receptor beta chains from one sample, sequenced in a study of blood T cell repertoires in COVID-19. The method was immunoSEQ multiplex PCR; TCRdb's version includes in-frame clones alone and lacks a portion of them. The data show 240,000 or so clones, approximately 86% seen once. Sequencing used peripheral blood. Receptors were obtained from a man in his fifties or sixties who had recovered from COVID-19.

The chain has TRBV7-9 and TRBJ1-4; D is undetermined. Trimming left V 4 bases short and J 0 bases short, with 15 bases between. This CDR3 region has 17 residues. Germline CDR1 SEHNR, CDR2 FQNEAQ (reference sequence). CDR3: CASSSVRGAATNEKLFF. The CDR3 coding sequence is TGTGCCAGCAGCTCTGTTCGTGGTGCAGCAACTAATGAAAAACTGTTTTTT.

The chain recombines TRBV9 with TRBJ2-1; 9 bases fit TRBD1. The germline V gene encodes CDR1 SGDLS and CDR2 YYNGEE. Germline trimming cut 2 bases from V and 10 bases from J; bases unmatched to any gene: 10. The CDR3 length is 15 residues. CDR3 protein: CASSVGQGSQREQFF. In DNA form, the CDR3 reads TGTGCCAGCAGCGTGGGACAGGGATCCCAGAGGGAGCAGTTCTTC.

The chain links TRBV30 to TRBJ1-5, with 9 positions matching TRBD1. CDR3 length equals 18 residues. With V trimmed by 3 bases and J by 0 bases, 12 bases remained unmatched. The germline V gene has CDR1 GTSNPN and CDR2 SVGIG (reference sequence). DNA for the CDR3: TGTGCCTGGAGCGCCTTTACAGGGGGCTTTGGTAGCAATCAGCCCCAGCATTTT. It specifies CAWSAFTGGFGSNQPQHF.

The chain has TRBV18 and TRBJ2-7; 7 bases are shared with TRBD1. Looked up from germline, CDR1 is KGHSH and CDR2 is LQKENI. V lost 1 base, J lost 7 bases, and 10 bases stayed unmatched. CDR3 length: 15 residues. CDR3 nucleotides: TGTGCCAGCTCACCACTTCAGGGGGATCTAAGAGAGCAGTACGTC. This codes for CASSPLQGDLREQYV.

The chain carries TRBV5-1 and TRBJ2-3; D is possibly TRBD1 (6 bases). V shed 5 bases and J shed 1 base, with 17 bases lying between them. The CDR3 extends over 16 amino acids. Germline CDR1 is SGHRS and CDR2 is YFSETQ. DNA for the CDR3: TGCGCCAGCAGTCAAATGCAGGGGCAGGGCACAGATACGCAGTATTTT. Its protein is CASSQMQGQGTDTQYF.

This sequence joins TRBV5-5 and TRBJ1-2; perhaps TRBD1 as D (6 bases). The V gene's germline CDR1 is SGHKS and CDR2 YYEKEE (reference sequence). The ends were cut back, 5 bases at V and 5 bases at J, with 16 bases in the middle. The length of the CDR3 is 14 residues. The CDR3 nucleotides read TGTGCCAGCAGGCCCTGGGGGACACCTTATGGCTACACCTTC. It codes for CASRPWGTPYGYTF.

As regards this clone: The same CDR3 also results from other DNA sequences found in this sample. The J gene is TRBJ1-2, the V gene TRBV28, with D possibly matching TRBD1 (5 bases). Germline V lookup: CDR1 MDHEN, CDR2 SYDVKM. Trimming left V 3 bases short and J 8 bases short, with 10 bases between. The CDR3 totals 12 residues. The CDR3 is CASSFAGWGYTF. Written as DNA, the CDR3 is TGTGCCAGCAGTTTTGCAGGGTGGGGCTACACCTTC.

CDR3 DNA sequence: TGTGCCAGTAGTATATACAGGCCTAACTCTGGAAACACCATATATTTT. Translating gives CASSIYRPNSGNTIYF. The rearrangement joins TRBV19 to TRBJ1-3; possible D gene TRBD1, 5 bases. Germline values: CDR1 LNHDA, CDR2 SQIVND (reference sequence). The CDR3 spans 16 residues. The ends were cut back, 2 bases at V and 0 bases at J, with 11 bases in the middle.

The J gene is TRBJ1-5, the V gene TRBV1. TRBV1 counts as a pseudogene. The CDR3 consists of 14 residues. This chain's CDR3 is CTSSQREGNQPQHF. The CDR3 DNA reads TGCACCAGCAGCCAGCGGGAGGGGAATCAGCCCCAGCATTTT.

CDR3 sequence reads: CASSLEPGDTQYF. CDR3 in DNA: TGTGCCAGCAGCTTAGAACCCGGAGATACGCAGTATTTT. This rearrangement joins TRBV11-2 to TRBJ2-3; D not resolved. The ends were cut back, 0 bases at V and 5 bases at J, with 6 bases in the middle. CDR3 length equals 13 residues. CDR1 is SGHAT, CDR2 FQNNGV, per germline.

In its sample, this clone was seen once. The chain carries TRBV5-1 and TRBJ2-1, with 7 bases identical to TRBD1. With V trimmed by 4 bases and J by 4 bases, 8 bases remained unmatched. The CDR3 consists of 15 residues. CDR1 SGHRS and CDR2 YFSETQ come from the germline V gene. Here the CDR3 reads CASSALTGTYNEQFF. In DNA, the CDR3 is TGCGCCAGCAGCGCTCTGACAGGGACGTACAATGAGCAGTTCTTC.

The gene calls are TRBV3-1 (or the pseudogene TRBV3-2) and TRBJ2-3; 7 bases align to TRBD1. The CDR3 runs 15 residues. From germline, CDR1 is LGHDT and CDR2 YNNKEL (reference sequence). The V segment lost 5 bases and the J segment 3 bases; nucleotides outside the gene matches: 8. The CDR3: CASSAQGISTDTQYF. The CDR3, as DNA: TGTGCCAGCAGCGCACAGGGGATTAGTACAGATACGCAGTATTTT.

The chain joins TRBV5-1 to TRBJ1-2; D gene uncertain. V was trimmed by 0 bases and J by 6 bases, leaving 12 bases between them. The CDR3 spans 14 residues. Germline V gives CDR1 SGHRS, CDR2 YFSETQ. The DNA for the CDR3 is TGCGCCAGCAGCTTGGTCTCGTTGTCTAATGGCTACACCTTC. Its translation: CASSLVSLSNGYTF.

The chain links TRBV19 to TRBJ2-6, with D tentatively TRBD1 (6 bases). CDR3 length: 17 amino acids. Trimming left V 2 bases short and J 0 bases short, with 11 bases between. Germline CDR1 and CDR2: LNHDA and SQIVND (reference sequence). CDR3 sequence reads: CASSISDRNSGANVLTF. DNA of the CDR3: TGTGCCAGTAGTATATCGGACAGAAACTCTGGGGCCAACGTCCTGACTTTC.

On this clone itself: Other DNA sequences in the same sample also yield this CDR3. V usage is TRBV18 and J usage is TRBJ2-3; D is perhaps TRBD1 (6 bases). Germline-derived CDR1 and CDR2 are KGHSH and LQKENI. This CDR3 is 14 amino acids long. Trimming pared 3 bases from V and 2 bases from J, leaving 9 bases between. CDR3 sequence: CASSPAGATDTQYF. The CDR3 nucleotides read TGTGCCAGCTCACCGGCAGGGGCCACAGATACGCAGTATTTT.

J is TRBJ2-5 and V is TRBV6-5; TRBD2 agrees at 7 bases. After removal of 3 bases from V and 1 base from J, the junction contained 5 bases not matched to a gene. This CDR3 is built from 15 residues. Per the germline V gene, CDR1 is MNHEY and CDR2 is SVGAGI. Here the CDR3 DNA reads TGTGCCAGCAGTTATAGCCAGCGGGGCCAAGAGACCCAGTACTTC. Amino acids: CASSYSQRGQETQYF.

This clone was observed once. Other DNA sequences of this sample code for an identical CDR3. The genes are TRBV5-1 and TRBJ1-3; D is unclear. Trimming took 0 bases from V and 0 from J, leaving 7 bases between them. The CDR3 runs to 15 residues. The germline CDR1 and CDR2 sequences are SGHRS and YFSETQ. This CDR3 reads CASSLVPSSGNTIYF. The CDR3 DNA reads TGCGCCAGCAGCTTGGTTCCTAGCTCTGGAAACACCATATATTTT.

Only one count was recorded for this clone. The chain carries TRBV15 and TRBJ1-5; D ambiguous. The V gene's germline CDR1 is LNHNV and CDR2 YYDKDF (reference sequence). The CDR3 is 14 residues long. V lost 0 bases and J lost 8, with 11 bases in between. The CDR3, as DNA: TGTGCCACCAGCAGAGAGCCGGTTGTGGAGCCCCAGCATTTT. This translates into CATSREPVVEPQHF.